Reported below is one T cell receptor beta chain. The sample belongs to a study of T cells after somatic rescue of genetic block. Sequencing used immunoSEQ multiplex PCR; TCRdb keeps in-frame clones, though not all of them. The sample consists of some 68,000 clones, roughly 93% of them appearing once. The CDR3 consists of 11 residues. CDR1 is SNHLY, CDR2 FYNNEI, per germline. J was trimmed by 12 bases and V by 11 bases; bases with no gene match: 9. The TCR comes from a man aged 30 to 39. Specimen: peripheral blood mononuclear cells (PBMCs). The V and J genes are TRBV2 and TRBJ1-1; 10 bases match TRBD1. The CDR3 nucleotides read TGTGCCGGAGAGGGGGGACAGGGGACTTTCTTT. It encodes CAGEGGQGTFF.